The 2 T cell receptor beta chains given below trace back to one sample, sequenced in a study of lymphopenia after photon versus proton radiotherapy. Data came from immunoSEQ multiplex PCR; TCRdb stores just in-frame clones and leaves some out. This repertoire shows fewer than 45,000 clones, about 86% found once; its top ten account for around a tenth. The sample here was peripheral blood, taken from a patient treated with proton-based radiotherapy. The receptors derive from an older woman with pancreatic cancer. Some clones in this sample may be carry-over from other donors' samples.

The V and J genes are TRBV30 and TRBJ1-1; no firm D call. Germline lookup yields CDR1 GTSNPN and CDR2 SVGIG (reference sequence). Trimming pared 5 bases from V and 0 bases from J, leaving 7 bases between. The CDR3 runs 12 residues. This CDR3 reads CAWSSLNTEAFF. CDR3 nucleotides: TGTGCCTGGTCTAGCTTGAACACTGAAGCTTTCTTT.

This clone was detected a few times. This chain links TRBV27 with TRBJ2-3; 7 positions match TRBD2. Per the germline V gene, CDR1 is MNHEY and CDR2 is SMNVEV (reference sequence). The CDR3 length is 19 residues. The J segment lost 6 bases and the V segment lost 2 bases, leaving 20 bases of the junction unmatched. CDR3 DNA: TGTGCCAGCAGTTTAGGACGTGGCGCGACCGGGAGGACGATTGATACGCAGTATTTT. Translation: CASSLGRGATGRTIDTQYF.